These 2 T cell receptor beta chains were all obtained from the same sample, sequenced in a study of neurological immune-mediated disorders. TCRdb reprocessed the 5' RACE reads via MiXCR and lists one record per CDR3 protein. The sample shows about 46,000 distinct CDR3 sequences, just under 4.5% of them seen only once. Sequencing input: PBMCs. The receptors were sampled from a woman aged 60-75 years with multiple sclerosis.

There are many counts of this clonotype. CDR3 DNA: TGCGCCAGCAGCGAGGCATACAGGGGGCGGGCTGAAGCTTTCTTT. It encodes CASSEAYRGRAEAFF. The genes are TRBV4-1 and TRBJ1-1, with 9 positions matching TRBD1. This CDR3 comprises 15 residues. Germline loops: CDR1 MGHRA, CDR2 YSYEKL. Germline trimming cut 5 bases from V and 6 bases from J; bases unmatched to any gene: 10.

This clonotype came up a few times. The V and J genes are TRBV7-9 and TRBJ2-1; 7 nucleotides match TRBD2. Germline V gene data show CDR1 as SEHNR and CDR2 as FQNEAQ (reference sequence). The CDR3 is 13 residues long. Trimming took 2 bases from V and 10 from J; bases not matched to a gene: 5. The CDR3 spells CASSLMGEGEQFF. For the CDR3, the DNA is TGTGCCAGCAGCTTAATGGGGGAGGGAGAGCAGTTCTTC.